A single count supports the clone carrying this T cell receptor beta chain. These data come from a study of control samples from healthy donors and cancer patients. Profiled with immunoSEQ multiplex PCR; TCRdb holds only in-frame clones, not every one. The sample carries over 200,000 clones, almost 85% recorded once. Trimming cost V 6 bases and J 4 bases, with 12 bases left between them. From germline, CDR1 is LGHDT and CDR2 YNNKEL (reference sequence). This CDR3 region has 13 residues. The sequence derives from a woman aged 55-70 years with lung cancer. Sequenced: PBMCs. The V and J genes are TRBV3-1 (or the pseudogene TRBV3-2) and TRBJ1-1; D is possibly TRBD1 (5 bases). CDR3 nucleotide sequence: TGTGCCAGCAGGGGACTGAGCAGCACTGAAGCTTTCTTT. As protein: CASRGLSSTEAFF.